A single sample gave rise to the 6 T cell receptor beta chains below, sequenced in a study of T-cell memory formation after mild COVID-19. TCRdb re-called the 5' RACE reads with MiXCR, one entry per CDR3 protein. The sample has some 450,000 distinct CDR3 sequences; approximately 18% are singletons. Sequencing was carried out using PBMCs or a T cell subset sorted from them (not recorded which). Every receptor here comes from a man younger than 35 who had mild COVID-19 (a few samples of this study predate the infection). Cell type and time point are not known.

This clonotype was seen only a few times. This rearrangement joins TRBV29-1 to TRBJ2-3, with D perhaps TRBD1 (6 bases). CDR3 length equals 12 residues. V lost 4 bases to trimming and J lost 6 bases, with 11 bases between them. Germline CDR1 is SQVTM and CDR2 is ANQGSEA. In DNA, the CDR3 is TGCAGCGTTGGAGAGACAGGCGATACGCAGTATTTT. Translation gives CSVGETGDTQYF.

The chain combines TRBV28 with TRBJ2-7, with D possibly being TRBD2 (7 bases). The ends were cut back, 5 bases at V and 3 bases at J, with 14 bases in the middle. Germline V gene sequence: CDR1 MDHEN, CDR2 SYDVKM. CDR3 size: 14 residues. CDR3 DNA: TGTGCCAGCAGTGGGGTGGGAGGGGGCTACGAGCAGTACGTC. Amino acid sequence: CASSGVGGGYEQYV.

This clonotype was recorded a few times. The chain has TRBV5-1 and TRBJ2-2; D is undetermined. CDR1 and CDR2 (germline): SGHRS, YFSETQ. The V and J ends lost 0 bases and 1 base respectively, with 10 bases between them. This CDR3 region has 16 residues. CDR3 nucleotide sequence: TGCGCCAGCAGCTTGGATCTCATGGGGAACACCGGGGAGCTGTTTTTT. The encoded protein is CASSLDLMGNTGELFF.

With regard to this clonotype: A much larger clone differs from this one at a single base, so this may be a read error. The chain carries TRBV12-3 or TRBV12-4 and TRBJ2-7, with D perhaps being TRBD1 or TRBD2 (5 bases each). This CDR3 region has 14 residues. Here the CDR3 reads CDSSLGQLGYEQYF. The DNA of the CDR3 is TGTGACAGCAGTTTGGGGCAACTAGGCTACGAGCAGTACTTC.

This clonotype has more than one count but fewer than ten. The chain's CDR3 is CSVEYAGGRNEQFF. CDR3 DNA: TGCAGCGTTGAATATGCGGGGGGGAGGAATGAGCAGTTCTTC. This chain links TRBV29-1 with TRBJ2-1; 9 bases line up with TRBD2. The CDR3 spans 14 residues. V lost 2 bases, J lost 7 bases, and 6 bases stayed unmatched. Germline V CDR1 and CDR2: SQVTM, ANQGSEA.

This clonotype was detected a few times. This rearrangement joins TRBV20-1 to TRBJ1-5; 12 nucleotides match TRBD1. This CDR3 has 15 residues. V was pared by 3 bases and J by 7 bases, with 7 bases of the junction left unmatched. Germline loops: CDR1 DFQATT, CDR2 SNEGSKA (reference sequence). The chain's CDR3 is CSASRGTGGGQPQHF. For the CDR3, the DNA is TGCAGTGCTAGTCGGGGGACAGGGGGCGGCCAGCCCCAGCATTTT.